What follows are 17 T cell receptor beta chains derived from one specimen sequenced in a study of control samples from healthy donors and cancer patients. Sequencing used immunoSEQ multiplex PCR; TCRdb keeps in-frame clones, though not all of them. The sample carries roughly 79,000 clones, around four fifths recorded once. Sequencing input: blood. All receptors derive from a man aged 45-60 years in good health.

V and J are TRBV10-3 and TRBJ2-7; TRBD1 matches at 10 bases. The ends lost 0 bases at V and 3 bases at J; junction bases unmatched: 5. CDR1 ENHRY and CDR2 SYGVKD come from the germline V gene. This CDR3 region has 16 residues. The DNA of the CDR3 is TGTGCCATCAGTGAGTCTAAGACAGGGGGCAACTACGAGCAGTACTTC. It yields the protein CAISESKTGGNYEQYF.

This chain uses TRBV11-3 with TRBJ2-2, with a weak D call TRBD1 (5 bases). CDR1 SGHNT and CDR2 YENEEA come from the germline V gene. V was cut by 5 bases and J by 8 bases, with 21 bases left in between. The CDR3 is made up of 16 amino acids. In DNA form, the CDR3 reads TGTGCCAGCAGCCCTTTTTCGGGCAGGGCGACGGGGGAGCTGTTTTTT. It specifies CASSPFSGRATGELFF.

The chain combines TRBV6-2 or TRBV6-3 with TRBJ1-1, with 10 bases fitting TRBD1. The V gene's germline CDR1 is MNHEY and CDR2 SVGEGT. J was trimmed by 5 bases and V by 5 bases; bases with no gene match: 2. There are 13 residues in the CDR3. The CDR3 reads CASSPDRGTEAFF. As DNA, the CDR3 is TGTGCCAGCAGTCCGGACAGGGGGACTGAAGCTTTCTTT.

The gene calls are TRBV18 and TRBJ2-2, with a weak D call TRBD1 (6 bases). The CDR3 loop spans 15 amino acids. Germline V gene sequence: CDR1 KGHSH, CDR2 LQKENI. With 3 bases removed from V and 1 base from J, the gap between germline ends came to 9 bases. Here the CDR3 reads CASSPLGQNTGELFF. Written as DNA, the CDR3 is TGTGCCAGCTCACCTCTGGGACAGAACACCGGGGAGCTGTTTTTT.

This chain links TRBV12-2 with TRBJ2-3; the DNA was not used to check the table's D call, TRBD2. TRBV12-2 is flagged as a pseudogene. This CDR3 has 17 amino acids. CDR3: CASRLAALAGGTDTQYF. Here the CDR3 DNA reads TGTGCAAGTCGCTTAGCGGCTCTAGCGGGAGGGACAGATACGCAGTATTTT.

This chain uses TRBV30 with TRBJ1-5, with 7 bases lining up with TRBD1. V shed 3 bases and J 11 bases; nucleotides not matched to a gene: 10. Germline CDR1 and CDR2: GTSNPN and SVGIG (reference sequence). This CDR3 contains 13 residues. The CDR3 here is CAWSRQGAGAQHF. The DNA for the CDR3 is TGTGCCTGGAGCAGACAGGGTGCGGGGGCCCAGCATTTT.

The CDR3 sequence is CASSLASGTSYEQYF. The CDR3, as DNA: TGTGCCAGCAGCCTGGCTAGCGGGACGTCGTACGAGCAGTACTTC. The chain combines TRBV3-1 (or the pseudogene TRBV3-2) with TRBJ2-7; 9 nucleotides align to TRBD2. Per the germline V gene, CDR1 is LGHDT and CDR2 is YNNKEL (reference sequence). The CDR3 has 15 residues. The junction had 8 bases not matched to a gene; V was cut back by 4 bases and J by 4 bases.

V and J are TRBV7-2 and TRBJ1-4; D possibly corresponds to TRBD1 (6 bases). Germline CDR1 reads SGHTA; CDR2 reads FQGNSA. The CDR3 has 14 residues. Trimming cost V 8 bases and J 7 bases, with 17 bases left between them. CDR3 bases: TGTGCCAGCCACTCGGGACAAATGGGTGAAAAACTGTTTTTT. Its protein product is CASHSGQMGEKLFF.

CDR3 sequence: CASSEGGAFAGELFF. The CDR3 DNA reads as TGTGCCAGCAGCGAGGGGGGCGCATTTGCCGGGGAGCTGTTTTTT. V usage is TRBV11-3 and J usage is TRBJ2-2; TRBD1 or TRBD2 may be the D gene (6 bases each). This CDR3 comprises 15 residues. V shed 5 bases and J shed 6 bases, with 16 bases lying between them. Germline CDR1 and CDR2: SGHNT and YENEEA. The whole variable domain, remainder taken from reference TRBV11-3 and TRBJ2-2, is EAGVVQSPRYKIIEKKQPVAFWCNPISGHNTLYWYLQNLGQGPELLIRYENEEAVDDSQLPKDRFSAERLKGVDSTLKIQPAELGDSAVYLCASSEGGAFAGELFFGEGSRLTVL.

This chain connects TRBV5-5 to TRBJ2-3; 7 nucleotides agree with TRBD2. The ends lost 2 bases at V and 3 bases at J; junction bases unmatched: 6. The germline V gene encodes CDR1 SGHKS and CDR2 YYEKEE (reference sequence). This CDR3 is built from 15 residues. In DNA, the CDR3 is TGTGCCAGCAGCTTATTGAGCGGGGAGACAGATACGCAGTATTTT. Its translation is CASSLLSGETDTQYF.

This chain links TRBV30 with TRBJ1-6; the D gene is possibly TRBD1 (6 bases). Germline V CDR1 and CDR2: GTSNPN, SVGIG (reference sequence). This CDR3 has 14 amino acids. V was clipped by 1 base and J by 10 bases, with 14 bases between them. CDR3: CAWSGRQGRSPLHF. CDR3 sequence (DNA): TGTGCCTGGAGTGGTAGGCAGGGGCGATCACCCCTCCACTTT.

This clone has only a few counts. This sequence joins TRBV11-3 and TRBJ2-7, with 10 bases lining up with TRBD1. Germline V gene data show CDR1 as SGHNT and CDR2 as YENEEA. This CDR3 comprises 14 residues. V lost 5 bases to trimming and J lost 7 bases; unmatched junction nucleotides: 8. Here the CDR3 reads CASSPRDRGQEQYF. In nucleotides, the CDR3 is TGTGCCAGCAGCCCCCGAGACAGGGGGCAAGAGCAGTACTTC.

The chain carries TRBV30 and TRBJ2-1, with D possibly being TRBD1 (6 bases). The CDR3 is 18 residues long. CDR1 is GTSNPN, CDR2 SVGIG, per germline (reference sequence). V was clipped by 2 bases and J by 1 base, with 21 bases between them. The CDR3 region is CAWSRGIALSGSYNEQFF. The CDR3 bases are TGTGCCTGGAGTAGGGGGATAGCTTTGTCGGGGTCCTACAATGAGCAGTTCTTC.

The J gene is TRBJ2-5, the V gene TRBV7-2; TRBD1 matches at 9 bases. Germline values: CDR1 SGHTA, CDR2 FQGNSA. The CDR3 spans 15 residues. J gave up 5 bases and V 5 bases, and 9 bases lay outside the gene matches. CDR3 in amino acids: CASSVGTGHGETQYF. The CDR3 DNA reads as TGTGCCAGCAGCGTCGGGACAGGGCATGGGGAGACCCAGTACTTC.

This chain links TRBV25-1 with TRBJ1-1, with D perhaps matching TRBD1 (6 bases). The CDR3 length is 16 residues. V was pared by 0 bases and J by 1 base, with 12 bases between. CDR1 is MGHDK and CDR2 is SYGVNS in the germline V gene. The CDR3 loop is CASSEYLGGGNTEAFF. As DNA, the CDR3 is TGTGCCAGCAGTGAATACTTAGGGGGAGGGAACACTGAAGCTTTCTTT.

The chain couples TRBV19 to TRBJ2-1; D not certain. V dropped 8 bases and J dropped 3 bases, with 5 bases sitting between them. The CDR3 contains 11 residues. Germline V CDR1 and CDR2: LNHDA, SQIVND (reference sequence). This CDR3 reads CASAHYNEQFF. As DNA, the CDR3 is TGTGCCAGTGCCCACTACAATGAGCAGTTCTTC.

The CDR3 reads CAWILGQVRGNEQYF. The CDR3 DNA follows: TGTGCCTGGATCTTGGGTCAGGTGAGGGGTAACGAGCAGTACTTC. This sequence joins TRBV30 and TRBJ2-7; D could derive from TRBD1 or TRBD2 (5 bases each). In germline, CDR1 is GTSNPN, CDR2 SVGIG (reference sequence). The V and J ends lost 4 bases and 5 bases respectively, with 21 bases between them. CDR3 length: 15 residues.